Below, 11 T cell receptor beta chains from the same sample are listed, as sequenced in a study of technical replicates of blood from several donors. The method was immunoSEQ multiplex PCR; TCRdb's version includes in-frame clones alone and lacks a portion of them. This repertoire shows fewer than 20,000 clones, roughly 84% found once; its top ten account for approximately 12%. The source material was PBMCs. These receptors originate from a human donor in good health.

CDR3 sequence reads: CASSVGTGAEKLFF. The CDR3 bases are TGTGCCAGCAGCGTCGGGACAGGGGCTGAAAAACTGTTTTTT. This chain connects TRBV9 to TRBJ1-4; 10 bases match TRBD1. CDR1 is SGDLS, CDR2 YYNGEE, per germline. V lost 2 bases and J lost 7; bases outside the gene matches: 2. The CDR3 covers 14 residues.

V usage is TRBV28 and J usage is TRBJ2-7; a weak D match, TRBD2 (7 bases). With 4 bases removed from V and 4 bases from J, the gap between germline ends came to 17 bases. The CDR3 length is 15 residues. The germline gives CDR1 MDHEN, CDR2 SYDVKM. Written as DNA, the CDR3 is TGTGCCAGCAGTTCAACGGGGGAGGGGGTATACGAGCAGTACTTC. Its protein product is CASSSTGEGVYEQYF.

This chain connects TRBV15 to TRBJ2-3, with TRBD1 identical over 7 bases. The germline V gene has CDR1 LNHNV and CDR2 YYDKDF (reference sequence). Trimming took 1 base from V and 5 from J; bases not matched to a gene: 9. This CDR3 is built from 16 residues. The CDR3 reads CATSRVRGQGEDTQYF. Written as DNA, the CDR3 is TGTGCCACCAGCAGAGTGAGAGGGCAGGGGGAAGATACGCAGTATTTT.

V gene TRBV5-6 combines with J gene TRBJ1-1; D remains ambiguous. The CDR3 covers 13 residues. Trimming took 4 bases from V and 3 from J, leaving 10 bases between them. The V gene's germline CDR1 is SGHDT and CDR2 YYEEEE. The CDR3 loop is CASSGQIHTEAFF. CDR3 coding DNA: TGTGCCAGCAGCGGCCAGATACACACTGAAGCTTTCTTT.

The gene calls are TRBV6-1 and TRBJ2-5; TRBD2 matches at 9 bases. The CDR3 is 15 residues long. Germline V gives CDR1 MNHNS, CDR2 SASEGT. V gave up 5 bases and J gave up 0 bases; unmatched junction bases: 4. The CDR3 region is CASSPAGGYQETQYF. Written as DNA, the CDR3 is TGTGCCAGCAGTCCAGCGGGGGGCTACCAAGAGACCCAGTACTTC.

In its sample, this clone was seen once. The chain has TRBV4-1 and TRBJ1-1; TRBD1 might be the D (5 bases). There are 15 residues in the CDR3. Deletions cut 0 bases from V and 1 base from J, with 9 bases between. Germline CDR1 MGHRA, CDR2 YSYEKL. In nucleotides, the CDR3 is TGCGCCAGCAGCCAAGACCCAAGGGGGAACACTGAAGCTTTCTTT. This gives the protein CASSQDPRGNTEAFF.

This chain uses TRBV7-6 with TRBJ2-1; D might be TRBD1 (6 bases). Between the trimmed V and J ends, which lost 3 bases and 0 bases, there was a span of 9 bases. Germline assignment: CDR1 SGHVS and CDR2 FNYEAQ. This CDR3 has 15 amino acids. The CDR3 sequence: CASSLQGSSYNEQFF. The CDR3 region has the DNA TGTGCCAGCAGCTTGCAGGGGAGCTCCTACAATGAGCAGTTCTTC.

This clone is a singleton in its sample. The chain recombines TRBV6-4 with TRBJ2-3, with TRBD2 matching over 8 bases. CDR3 length: 14 residues. Germline V CDR1 and CDR2: MRHNA, SNTAGT. J gave up 4 bases and V 8 bases, and 8 bases lay outside the gene matches. The CDR3 here is CASSQREFADTQYF. CDR3 bases: TGTGCCAGCTCCCAGCGGGAGTTTGCAGATACGCAGTATTTT.

The chain couples TRBV5-1 to TRBJ2-7; 15 nucleotides match TRBD2. This CDR3 is 16 amino acids long. Germline V CDR1 and CDR2: SGHRS, YFSETQ. Trimming cost V 0 bases and J 6 bases; bases outside gene matches: 4. The CDR3 DNA is TGCGCCAGCAGCTTGGATGGGACTAGCGGGAGGAGCGAGCAGTACTTC. It encodes CASSLDGTSGRSEQYF.

The CDR3 DNA is TGTGCCATCAGCTCCACTAGCGGGAGTGGCAATGAGCAGTTCTTC. The encoded protein is CAISSTSGSGNEQFF. The chain uses TRBV10-3 and TRBJ2-1, with 11 bases aligning to TRBD2. V lost 6 bases, J lost 6 bases, and 7 bases stayed unmatched. CDR3 length: 15 residues. Germline values: CDR1 ENHRY, CDR2 SYGVKD.

This clone has a handful of counts. The rearrangement uses TRBV27 and TRBJ2-5; D perhaps matches TRBD1 (6 bases). V was clipped by 5 bases and J by 2 bases, with 15 bases between them. The CDR3 has 15 residues. Germline-derived CDR1 and CDR2 are MNHEY and SMNVEV (reference sequence). The CDR3 protein is CASSGSDSKQETQYF. The CDR3 DNA sequence: TGTGCCAGCAGTGGTTCGGACAGCAAACAAGAGACCCAGTACTTC.